This passage covers 3 T cell receptor beta chains from one sample sequenced in a study of T cell responses to AZD1222 COVID-19 vaccine. TCRdb keeps only in-frame clones here, not all; method: immunoSEQ multiplex PCR. Among about 260,000 clones listed, approximately 95% were seen once. The material sequenced was peripheral blood, taken on day 0 of AZD1222 vaccination. The origin of the receptors is an adult in good health.

This chain connects TRBV7-3 to TRBJ2-3; 8 bases map to TRBD2. The germline CDR1 and CDR2 sequences are SGHTA and FQGTGA. The CDR3 is 15 residues long. V lost 5 bases to trimming and J lost 2 bases; unmatched junction nucleotides: 6. CDR3 loop: CASSRGLANTDTQYF. DNA for the CDR3: TGTGCCAGCAGCCGCGGACTAGCCAACACAGATACGCAGTATTTT. Based on the CDR3 plus reference TRBV7-3 and TRBJ2-3, the full variable domain is GAGVSQTPSNKVTEKGKYVELRCDPISGHTALYWYRQSLGQGPEFLIYFQGTGAADDSGLPNDRFFAVRPEGSVSTLKIQRTERGDSAVYLCASSRGLANTDTQYFGPGTRLTVL.

The genes are TRBV10-2 and TRBJ2-1, with D unclear. Deletions cut 10 bases from V and 4 bases from J, with 11 bases between. The CDR3 is 12 amino acids. Looked up from germline, CDR1 is WSHSY and CDR2 is SAAADI. CDR3 sequence reads: CAIETEYNEQFF. The CDR3 nucleotides are TGCGCCATCGAGACGGAGTACAATGAGCAGTTCTTC.

This sequence joins TRBV2 and TRBJ1-2; unclear D gene. The CDR3 totals 13 residues. Germline V gene sequence: CDR1 SNHLY, CDR2 FYNNEI. Trimming left V 4 bases short and J 5 bases short, with 11 bases between. Here the CDR3 DNA reads TGTGCCAGCAGTGCGGGGAGCTATTATGGCTACACCTTC. It is translated as CASSAGSYYGYTF.